Each of the 7 T cell receptor beta chains below was sequenced from the same sample in a study of cytomegalovirus exposure and HLA in healthy donors. PCR employed 60 Vbeta and 13 Jbeta primers. Generated by immunoSEQ multiplex PCR, the TCRdb table keeps only in-frame clones and is missing some. The sample contains around 120,000 clones, approximately 86% of which appear only once. What was sequenced was PBMCs. The origin of the receptors is a boy aged 5-17 years in good health and CMV-seronegative.

The rearrangement uses TRBV27 and TRBJ2-1; 10 bases match TRBD1. Germline CDR1 MNHEY, CDR2 SMNVEV (reference sequence). The V segment lost 8 bases and the J segment 2 bases; nucleotides outside the gene matches: 0. The CDR3 covers 13 residues. The DNA for the CDR3 is TGTGCCAGCGGGACAGGGGCCTACAATGAGCAGTTCTTC. Its translation is CASGTGAYNEQFF.

This clone came up a few times. The rearrangement links TRBV4-3 to TRBJ2-5, with a possible D match to TRBD1 (6 bases). The closer fit of TRBJ2-7 to the DNA end suggests the J call may be wrong. Germline V CDR1 and CDR2: LGHNA, YSLEER. CDR3 size: 15 residues. CDR3 DNA: TGCGCCAGCAGCCAAGGATGGACAGCCACCTACGAGCAGTACTTC. This translates into CASSQGWTATYEQYF.

The rearrangement uses TRBV25-1 and TRBJ1-1; no reliable D call. The CDR3 is 13 amino acids. V was cut by 4 bases and J by 8 bases, with 14 bases left in between. CDR1 and CDR2 (germline): MGHDK, SYGVNS. CDR3 bases: TGTGCCAGCAGTGCTGCGGGTGCCCTAGAAGCTTTCTTT. Translated: CASSAAGALEAFF.

V usage is TRBV19 and J usage is TRBJ1-6; TRBD1 matches 7 bases. J gave up 5 bases and V 1 base, and 17 bases lay outside the gene matches. The V gene's germline CDR1 is LNHDA and CDR2 SQIVND (reference sequence). The CDR3 runs 20 residues. DNA for the CDR3: TGTGCCAGTAGTATAGGGCCTAGGACAGGTCGGGCTGTGGATAATTCACCCCTCCACTTT. As protein: CASSIGPRTGRAVDNSPLHF.

The chain has TRBV7-6 and TRBJ2-7; 9 bases align to TRBD2. The junction had 3 bases not matched to a gene; V was cut back by 5 bases and J by 4 bases. From germline, CDR1 is SGHVS and CDR2 FNYEAQ. The CDR3 length is 13 residues. The CDR3 is CASSVSGGYEQYF. CDR3 coding DNA: TGTGCCAGCAGCGTTAGCGGGGGATACGAGCAGTACTTC.

This clone was counted a few times. This chain uses TRBV6-1 with TRBJ1-2, with 9 bases matching TRBD1. There are 13 residues in the CDR3. Germline trimming cut 10 bases from V and 5 bases from J; bases unmatched to any gene: 8. Germline values: CDR1 MNHNS, CDR2 SASEGT. CDR3 DNA: TGTGCCACAGGCCCGGGACAGGGATATGGCTACACCTTC. This gives the protein CATGPGQGYGYTF.

This clone was detected once. This chain connects TRBV29-1 to TRBJ2-3; 10 nucleotides align to TRBD2. CDR3 length: 14 residues. Trimming removed 4 bases from V and 4 bases from J; junction bases left unmatched: 5. Germline CDR1 is SQVTM and CDR2 is ANQGSEA. The CDR3 DNA sequence: TGCAGCGTTGGCCCTAGCGGGGGAGCAGATACGCAGTATTTT. Amino acids: CSVGPSGGADTQYF.